These 15 T cell receptor beta chains were sequenced from one sample in a study of blood T cell repertoires in COVID-19. Some clones are missing from TCRdb's copy, which holds only in-frame ones; the method was immunoSEQ multiplex PCR. The sample lists approximately 210,000 clones, 84% occurring once. Sequences were obtained from peripheral blood. The origin of the receptors is a woman aged 50 to 65 with active or convalescent COVID-19.

This sequence joins TRBV1 and TRBJ1-1; the DNA was not used to check the table's D call, TRBD1. TRBV1 is a known pseudogene. This CDR3 has 15 amino acids. CDR3: CTSSQEGGMNTEAFF. Here the CDR3 DNA reads TGCACCAGCAGCCAAGAAGGGGGAATGAACACTGAAGCTTTCTTT.

V gene TRBV19 combines with J gene TRBJ2-3, with TRBD2 matching over 13 bases. V lost 4 bases to trimming and J lost 5 bases; unmatched junction nucleotides: 3. The CDR3 has 15 amino acids. Germline V gene sequence: CDR1 LNHDA, CDR2 SQIVND (reference sequence). The CDR3 nucleotides are TGTGCCAGTAGTACGACTAGCGGGAGGAGAGATACGCAGTATTTT. Encoded protein: CASSTTSGRRDTQYF.

The chain recombines TRBV5-4 with TRBJ1-6; D gene uncertain. The V end lost 4 bases, the J end lost 1 base, and 9 bases lay between the germline ends. CDR3 size: 15 residues. Germline V gene sequence: CDR1 SGHNT, CDR2 YYREEE (reference sequence). The CDR3 DNA sequence: TGTGCCAGCAGCCCCGGAGGGTCCTATAATTCACCCCTCCACTTT. It encodes CASSPGGSYNSPLHF. Full variable domain (remainder filled in from reference TRBV5-4 and TRBJ1-6): ETGVTQSPTHLIKTRGQQVTLRCSSQSGHNTVSWYQQALGQGPQFIFQYYREEENGRGNFPPRFSGLQFPNYSSELNVNALELDDSALYLCASSPGGSYNSPLHFGNGTRLTVT.

The chain couples TRBV7-6 to TRBJ2-1; maybe TRBD2 (5 bases). The CDR3 runs 15 residues. Between the trimmed V and J ends, which lost 1 base and 5 bases, there was a span of 12 bases. The germline V gene has CDR1 SGHVS and CDR2 FNYEAQ. In DNA form, the CDR3 reads TGTGCCAGCAGCTTAGTTCCAGCGGATAACAATGAGCAGTTCTTC. It yields the protein CASSLVPADNNEQFF.

The genes are TRBV6-5 and TRBJ2-2; D not certain. Per germline, CDR1 MNHEY and CDR2 SVGAGI. V shed 2 bases and J shed 2 bases, with 6 bases lying between them. The CDR3 runs 14 residues. Here the CDR3 DNA reads TGTGCCAGCAGTTACCCCCTAAACACCGGGGAGCTGTTTTTT. Translated, it gives CASSYPLNTGELFF.

This sequence joins TRBV3-1 (or the pseudogene TRBV3-2) and TRBJ2-5, with TRBD2 matching over 10 bases. CDR3 length equals 17 residues. Germline CDR1 and CDR2: LGHDT and YNNKEL (reference sequence). With V trimmed by 1 base and J by 6 bases, 11 bases remained unmatched. CDR3 sequence (DNA): TGTGCCAGCAGCCAAGGAGGAGCGGGAGGGTTCGGCAAGACCCAGTACTTC. Its protein is CASSQGGAGGFGKTQYF.

This chain links TRBV6-5 with TRBJ1-2; 8 bases match TRBD1. The CDR3 runs 13 residues. With V trimmed by 8 bases and J by 4 bases, 6 bases remained unmatched. Germline CDR1 is MNHEY and CDR2 is SVGAGI. CDR3 region: CASSAGGLYGYTF. The CDR3 DNA follows: TGTGCCAGCTCCGCAGGGGGCCTCTATGGCTACACCTTC.

This chain uses TRBV30 with TRBJ2-5; 11 nucleotides align to TRBD2. The CDR3 contains 15 residues. Germline CDR1 is GTSNPN and CDR2 is SVGIG (reference sequence). V shed 4 bases, J shed 4 bases, and the junction held 8 bases outside the gene matches. The CDR3 protein is CAWTPTSGKGETQYF. The CDR3 nucleotides are TGTGCCTGGACCCCGACTAGCGGGAAGGGAGAGACCCAGTACTTC.

The chain combines TRBV7-2 with TRBJ1-2, with TRBD1 matching 7 bases. Unmatched junction bases numbered 5, after V lost 6 bases and J lost 1 base. Per germline, CDR1 SGHTA and CDR2 FQGNSA. There are 14 residues in the CDR3. The CDR3 nucleotides are TGTGCCAGCAGTTGGACAGGAGATAACTATGGCTACACCTTC. This codes for CASSWTGDNYGYTF. The complete variable domain, with remaining parts taken from reference TRBV7-2 and TRBJ1-2, reads GAGVSQSPSNKVTEKGKDVELRCDPISGHTALYWYRQSLGQGLEFLIYFQGNSAPDKSGLPSDRFSAERTGGSVSTLTIQRTQQEDSAVYLCASSWTGDNYGYTFGSGTRLTVV.

CDR3 in DNA: TGTGCCAGCAGCCTTGGGACAGGGGATGGCTATGGCTACACCTTC. As protein: CASSLGTGDGYGYTF. The gene calls are TRBV5-4 and TRBJ1-2; 10 bases are shared with TRBD1. This CDR3 spans 15 amino acids. The germline CDR1 and CDR2 sequences are SGHNT and YYREEE (reference sequence). V trimming: 4 bases; J trimming: 4 bases; junction bases outside the gene matches: 7.

This clone was counted a single time. The chain is built from TRBV3-1 (or the pseudogene TRBV3-2) and TRBJ1-5; D gene ambiguous. V lost 3 bases and J lost 1, with 4 bases in between. This CDR3 comprises 13 residues. In germline, CDR1 is LGHDT, CDR2 YNNKEL (reference sequence). Here the CDR3 reads CASSHGSNQPQHF. The CDR3 bases are TGTGCCAGCAGCCACGGGAGCAATCAGCCCCAGCATTTT.

The chain recombines TRBV11-3 with TRBJ1-4; possible D gene TRBD1, 6 bases. V lost 5 bases to trimming and J lost 7 bases, with 14 bases between them. This CDR3 contains 14 residues. CDR1 and CDR2 (germline): SGHNT, YENEEA. The DNA of the CDR3 is TGTGCCAGCAGCGCGGACAGCCCTTTTGAAAAACTGTTTTTT. Amino acids: CASSADSPFEKLFF.

The chain uses TRBV7-8 and TRBJ1-1; 8 bases match TRBD1. The V gene end was trimmed by 4 bases and the J gene end by 4 bases; junction bases not matched to a gene: 8. The CDR3 length is 15 residues. The germline CDR1 and CDR2 sequences are SGHVS and FQNEAQ. DNA of the CDR3: TGTGCCAGCAGCTCATTACAGGGGGGCGGCACTGAAGCTTTCTTT. Its translation: CASSSLQGGGTEAFF.

The chain has TRBV5-4 and TRBJ1-6, with a weak D call TRBD1 (6 bases). Trimming shortened V by 5 bases and J by 6 bases, and 18 bases separated the two germline ends. This CDR3 is built from 16 residues. CDR1 and CDR2 (germline): SGHNT, YYREEE (reference sequence). The CDR3 DNA reads as TGTGCCAGCAGTCGCGATGGGGGGGCTCGTAATTCACCCCTCCACTTT. It translates to CASSRDGGARNSPLHF.

The chain employs TRBV5-1 and TRBJ1-1; D gene uncertain. CDR3 length: 14 amino acids. Germline-derived CDR1 and CDR2 are SGHRS and YFSETQ. Trimming left V 0 bases short and J 3 bases short, with 9 bases between. CDR3 nucleotides: TGCGCCAGCAGCTTGGTCGGAGACCACACTGAAGCTTTCTTT. This translates into CASSLVGDHTEAFF.